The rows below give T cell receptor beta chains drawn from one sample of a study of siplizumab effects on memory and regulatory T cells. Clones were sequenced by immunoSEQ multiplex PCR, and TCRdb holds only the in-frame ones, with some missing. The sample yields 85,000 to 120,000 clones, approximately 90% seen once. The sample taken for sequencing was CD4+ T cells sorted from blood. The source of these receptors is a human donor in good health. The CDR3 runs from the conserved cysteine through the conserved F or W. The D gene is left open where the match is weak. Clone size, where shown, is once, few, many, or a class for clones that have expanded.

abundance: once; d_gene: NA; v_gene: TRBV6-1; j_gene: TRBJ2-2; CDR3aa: CASSEAGERELFF; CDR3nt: TGTGCCAGCAGTGAAGCTGGGGAGCGGGAGCTGTTTTTT
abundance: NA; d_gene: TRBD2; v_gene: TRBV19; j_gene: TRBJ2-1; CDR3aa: CASSPPGTSINEQFF; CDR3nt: TGTGCCAGTAGCCCTCCGGGGACTAGTATCAATGAGCAGTTCTTC
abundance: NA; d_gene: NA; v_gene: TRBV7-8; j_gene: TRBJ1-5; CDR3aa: CASSSRKGGNQPQHF; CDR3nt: TGTGCCAGCAGCTCCCGTAAGGGTGGGAATCAGCCCCAGCATTTT
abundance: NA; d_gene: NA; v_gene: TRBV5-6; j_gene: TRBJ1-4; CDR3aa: CASSLGRTPNEKLFF; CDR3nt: TGTGCCAGCAGTTTGGGTCGGACTCCTAATGAAAAACTGTTTTTT
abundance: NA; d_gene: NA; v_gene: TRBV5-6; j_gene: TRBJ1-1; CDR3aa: CASSLLQGEKGTEAFF; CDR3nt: TGTGCCAGCAGCTTATTACAGGGAGAGAAAGGCACTGAAGCTTTCTTT
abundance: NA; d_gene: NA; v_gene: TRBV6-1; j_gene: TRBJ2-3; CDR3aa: CASSESRAWTDTQYF; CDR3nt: TGTGCCAGCAGTGAAAGCAGGGCTTGGACAGATACGCAGTATTTT
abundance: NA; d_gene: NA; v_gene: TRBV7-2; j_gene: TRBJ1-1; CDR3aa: CASSFSPGVTEAFF; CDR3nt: TGTGCCAGCAGCTTTTCCCCAGGGGTTACTGAAGCTTTCTTT
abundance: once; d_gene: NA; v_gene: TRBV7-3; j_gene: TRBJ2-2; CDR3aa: CASSADLRGGTGELFF; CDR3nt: TGTGCCAGCAGCGCGGACTTAAGGGGAGGCACCGGGGAGCTGTTTTTT
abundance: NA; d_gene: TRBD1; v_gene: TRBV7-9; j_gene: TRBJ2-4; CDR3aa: CASSFSGQGGIQYF; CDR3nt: TGTGCCAGCAGTTTTTCGGGACAGGGAGGCATTCAGTACTTC
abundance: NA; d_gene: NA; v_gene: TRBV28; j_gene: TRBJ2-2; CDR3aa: CASGGGRLGVNTGELFF; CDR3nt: TGTGCCAGCGGTGGGGGGCGGCTCGGTGTCAACACCGGGGAGCTGTTTTTT
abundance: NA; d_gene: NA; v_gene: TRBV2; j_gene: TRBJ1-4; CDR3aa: CASSGGGRYEKLFF; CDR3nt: TGTGCCAGCAGTGGGGGTGGGAGATACGAAAAACTGTTTTTT
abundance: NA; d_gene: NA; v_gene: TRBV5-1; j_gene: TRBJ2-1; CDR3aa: CASSPVSGRNNEQFF; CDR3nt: TGCGCCAGCAGCCCCGTCTCCGGCAGGAACAATGAGCAGTTCTTC
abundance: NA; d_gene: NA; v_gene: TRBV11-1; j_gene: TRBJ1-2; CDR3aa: CASSLALRRVYGYTF; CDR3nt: TGTGCCAGCAGCTTAGCGCTGCGTAGGGTCTATGGCTACACCTTC
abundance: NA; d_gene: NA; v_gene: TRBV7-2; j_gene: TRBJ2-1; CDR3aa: CASSSLSLKGLVDNEQFF; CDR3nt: TGTGCCAGCAGCTCACTCTCGTTGAAGGGACTGGTTGACAATGAGCAGTTCTTC
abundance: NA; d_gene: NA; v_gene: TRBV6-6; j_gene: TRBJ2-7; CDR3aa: CASSSQPGPSGEQYF; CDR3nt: TGTGCCAGCAGTTCACAACCGGGACCCTCCGGAGAGCAGTACTTC
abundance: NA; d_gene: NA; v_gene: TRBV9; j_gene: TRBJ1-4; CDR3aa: CASSVELGRGNEKLFF; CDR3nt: TGTGCCAGCAGCGTAGAATTGGGCAGGGGAAATGAAAAACTGTTTTTT
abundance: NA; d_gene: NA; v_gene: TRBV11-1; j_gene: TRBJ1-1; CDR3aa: CASSFGEGAEAFF; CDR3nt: TGTGCCAGCAGCTTTGGGGAGGGCGCTGAAGCTTTCTTT
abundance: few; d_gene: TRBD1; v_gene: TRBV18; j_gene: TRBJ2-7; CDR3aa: CASSPLAGTGGTSEQYF; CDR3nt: TGTGCCAGCTCACCACTAGCCGGGACAGGGGGTACTTCAGAGCAGTACTTC
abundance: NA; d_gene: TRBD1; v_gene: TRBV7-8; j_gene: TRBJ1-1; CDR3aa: CASSLGQGTGATEAFF; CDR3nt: TGTGCCAGCAGTCTAGGCCAGGGGACAGGAGCCACTGAAGCTTTCTTT
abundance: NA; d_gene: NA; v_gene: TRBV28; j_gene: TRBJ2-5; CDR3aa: CASSLLSETQYF; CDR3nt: TGTGCCAGCAGTTTATTAAGCGAGACCCAGTACTTC
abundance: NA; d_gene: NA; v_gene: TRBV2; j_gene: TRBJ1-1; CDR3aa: CASSESRNTEAFF; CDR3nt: TGTGCCAGCAGTGAAAGCCGGAACACTGAAGCTTTCTTT
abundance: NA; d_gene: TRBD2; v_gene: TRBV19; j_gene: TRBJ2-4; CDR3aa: CASSKLAGRGNIQYF; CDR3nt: TGTGCCAGTAGTAAACTAGCGGGACGGGGAAACATTCAGTACTTC
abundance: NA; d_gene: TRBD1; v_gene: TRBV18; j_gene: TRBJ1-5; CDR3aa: CASSPDRDNQPQHF; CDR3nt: TGTGCCAGCTCCCCAGACAGGGACAATCAGCCCCAGCATTTT
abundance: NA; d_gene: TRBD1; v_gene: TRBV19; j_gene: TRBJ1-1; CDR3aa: CASSLRTGGLVTEAFF; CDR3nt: TGTGCCAGTAGTCTGAGGACAGGGGGTTTGGTTACTGAAGCTTTCTTT
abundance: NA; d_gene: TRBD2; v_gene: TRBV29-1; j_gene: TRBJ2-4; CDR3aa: CSVDGGTIDIQYF; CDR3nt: TGCAGCGTTGATGGGGGGACTATTGACATTCAGTACTTC
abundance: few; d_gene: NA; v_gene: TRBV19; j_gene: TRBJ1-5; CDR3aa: CASRQQGSNQPQHF; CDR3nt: TGTGCCAGTAGACAGCAGGGTAGCAATCAGCCCCAGCATTTT
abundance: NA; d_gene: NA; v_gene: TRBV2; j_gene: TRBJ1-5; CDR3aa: CASREDRDYSNQPQHF; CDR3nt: TGTGCCAGCAGGGAGGACAGAGACTATAGCAATCAGCCCCAGCATTTT
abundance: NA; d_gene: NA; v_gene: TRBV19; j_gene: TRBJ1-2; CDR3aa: CASSDPGVGYTF; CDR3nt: TGTGCCAGTAGTGACCCAGGGGTTGGCTACACCTTC
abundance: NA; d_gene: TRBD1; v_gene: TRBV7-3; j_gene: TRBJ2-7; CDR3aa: CASSPRQGAFYEQYF; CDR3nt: TGTGCCAGCAGCCCCCGACAGGGGGCCTTCTACGAGCAGTACTTC
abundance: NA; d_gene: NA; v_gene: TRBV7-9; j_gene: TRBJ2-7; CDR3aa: CASSFGEVYEQYF; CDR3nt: TGTGCCAGCAGCTTCGGAGAGGTCTACGAGCAGTACTTC
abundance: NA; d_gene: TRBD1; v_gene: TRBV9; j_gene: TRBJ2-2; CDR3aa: CASRRTGVAGELFF; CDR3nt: TGTGCCAGTAGGAGGACAGGGGTTGCCGGGGAGCTGTTTTTT
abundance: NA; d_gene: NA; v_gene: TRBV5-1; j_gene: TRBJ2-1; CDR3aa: CASSSRAGGRNEQFF; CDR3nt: TGCGCCAGCAGCTCCAGGGCCGGGGGGCGCAATGAGCAGTTCTTC
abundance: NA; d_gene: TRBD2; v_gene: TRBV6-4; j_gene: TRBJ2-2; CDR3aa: CASSPLAGGPGELFF; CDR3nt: TGTGCCAGCAGCCCTCTAGCGGGAGGTCCCGGGGAGCTGTTTTTT
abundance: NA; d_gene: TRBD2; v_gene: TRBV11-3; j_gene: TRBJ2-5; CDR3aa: CASSKREAGIETQYF; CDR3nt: TGTGCCAGCAGCAAGCGGGAGGCGGGAATAGAGACCCAGTACTTC
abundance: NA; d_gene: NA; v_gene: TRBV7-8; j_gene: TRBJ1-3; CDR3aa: CASSLGGGNTIYF; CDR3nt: TGTGCCAGCAGCTTAGGAGGGGGAAACACCATATATTTT
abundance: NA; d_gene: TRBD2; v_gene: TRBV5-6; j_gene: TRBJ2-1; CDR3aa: CASSPPYSGSYLRYNEQFF; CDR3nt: TGTGCCAGCAGCCCACCATATAGCGGGAGCTACCTTAGATACAATGAGCAGTTCTTC
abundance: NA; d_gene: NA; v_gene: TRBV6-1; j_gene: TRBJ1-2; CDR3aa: CASSEFGVRGYTF; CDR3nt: TGTGCCAGCAGTGAATTCGGGGTCCGGGGCTACACCTTC
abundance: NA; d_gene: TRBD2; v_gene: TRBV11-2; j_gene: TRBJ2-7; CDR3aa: CASSQTAGLAGSSEQYF; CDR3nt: TGTGCCAGCAGCCAGACTGCCGGACTAGCGGGATCTAGCGAGCAGTACTTC
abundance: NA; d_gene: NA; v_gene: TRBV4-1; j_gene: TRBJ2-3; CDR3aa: CASSQDLYSNTDTQYF; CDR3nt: TGCGCCAGCAGCCAAGATCTGTACTCCAACACAGATACGCAGTATTTT
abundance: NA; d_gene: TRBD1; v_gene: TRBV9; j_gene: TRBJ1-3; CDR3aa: CASSAHRGGLNTIYF; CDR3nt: TGTGCCAGCAGCGCCCACAGGGGGGGGCTTAACACCATATATTTT
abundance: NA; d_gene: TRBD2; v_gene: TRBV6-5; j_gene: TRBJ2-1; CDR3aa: CASSFGGGRFNEQFF; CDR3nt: TGTGCCAGCAGTTTCGGGGGAGGGCGTTTCAATGAGCAGTTCTTC
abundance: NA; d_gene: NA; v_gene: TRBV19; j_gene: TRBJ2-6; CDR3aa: CASSPPGSGANVLTF; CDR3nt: TGTGCCAGTAGTCCACCGGGCTCTGGGGCCAACGTCCTGACTTTC